Shown below are 21 T cell receptor beta chains from a single sample sequenced in a study of blood T cells in healthy people across ages. A second about 7 to 12 cycle PCR used barcoded and J-beta primers. TCRdb re-called the 5' RACE reads with MiXCR, one entry per CDR3 protein. The sample has around 1,500,000 distinct CDR3 sequences; under 30% are singletons. Material: blood. The receptor source for this set is a woman in her 30s in good health.

This clonotype appeared a few times. V and J are TRBV4-1 and TRBJ2-1; D unresolved. The V end lost 0 bases, the J end lost 6 bases, and 9 bases lay between the germline ends. From germline, CDR1 is MGHRA and CDR2 YSYEKL. This CDR3 contains 14 residues. This CDR3 reads CASSQEVTINEQFF. CDR3 coding DNA: TGCGCCAGCAGCCAAGAGGTTACTATCAATGAGCAGTTCTTC.

V usage is TRBV20-1 and J usage is TRBJ1-5; D not certain. The germline V gene encodes CDR1 DFQATT and CDR2 SNEGSKA (reference sequence). Trimming took off 2 bases at V and 1 base at J, with 9 bases between the two ends. The CDR3 contains 14 residues. The CDR3 nucleotides read TGCAGTGCTAGACCGAGTAGCAGCAATCAGCCCCAGCATTTT. Translation: CSARPSSSNQPQHF.

This chain joins TRBV7-6 and TRBJ2-1; TRBD2 matches 8 bases. The germline gives CDR1 SGHVS, CDR2 FNYEAQ. There are 17 residues in the CDR3. V lost 5 bases to trimming and J lost 6 bases; unmatched junction nucleotides: 15. The CDR3 here is CASSPSDWDRGGNEQFF. In DNA, the CDR3 is TGTGCCAGCAGCCCCTCCGATTGGGATCGGGGGGGCAATGAGCAGTTCTTC.

To note about this clonotype: Mismatch with germline at one junction end may stem from a read error. The chain employs TRBV7-8 and TRBJ2-5; D not resolved. The last part of the DNA fits TRBJ2-7 better; the J call may be wrong. CDR3 length: 11 residues. Germline CDR1 is SGHVS and CDR2 is FQNEAQ. As DNA, the CDR3 is TGTGCCGGCAGCTCCCCGTACGAGCAGTACTTC. Translation gives CAGSSPYEQYF.

This clonotype was detected only a few times. This sequence joins TRBV12-3 or TRBV12-4 and TRBJ2-1, with 9 bases aligning to TRBD1. The CDR3 extends over 15 amino acids. Trimming took 6 bases from V and 2 from J; bases not matched to a gene: 5. In DNA, the CDR3 is TGTGCCAGCAGCCACAGGGGGCTCCCCTACAATGAGCAGTTCTTC. This gives the protein CASSHRGLPYNEQFF.

This clonotype was observed at least ten times. The chain joins TRBV5-1 to TRBJ1-2; no clear D gene. Germline lookup yields CDR1 SGHRS and CDR2 YFSETQ. This CDR3 contains 13 residues. The V end lost 0 bases, the J end lost 4 bases, and 7 bases lay between the germline ends. DNA of the CDR3: TGCGCCAGCAGCTTGGATGCGCCCTATGGCTACACCTTC. This sequence encodes CASSLDAPYGYTF. Using reference TRBV5-1 and TRBJ1-2 for the parts outside the CDR3, the full variable domain is KAGVTQTPRYLIKTRGQQVTLSCSPISGHRSVSWYQQTPGQGLQFLFEYFSETQRNKGNFPGRFSGRQFSNSRSEMNVSTLELGDSALYLCASSLDAPYGYTFGSGTRLTVV.

The rearrangement uses TRBV30 and TRBJ2-3; 9 bases map to TRBD1. The CDR3 is 14 amino acids. CDR1 and CDR2 from the germline V gene are GTSNPN and SVGIG (reference sequence). V trimming: 4 bases; J trimming: 5 bases; junction bases outside the gene matches: 7. The CDR3 DNA reads as TGTGCCTGGAAAGTGACAGGGGGTAAAGATACGCAGTATTTT. This translates into CAWKVTGGKDTQYF.

This clonotype was seen ten or more times. The chain is built from TRBV5-1 and TRBJ1-2, with D tentatively TRBD1 (5 bases). Trimming pared 4 bases from V and 8 bases from J, leaving 21 bases between. CDR1 and CDR2 from the germline V gene are SGHRS and YFSETQ. The CDR3 loop spans 15 amino acids. The CDR3 DNA sequence: TGCGCCAGCAGCGGGAATCAGGGTACGATGGGAGGCTACACCTTC. It translates to CASSGNQGTMGGYTF.

This chain uses TRBV20-1 with TRBJ1-5; D gene ambiguous. CDR1 is DFQATT, CDR2 SNEGSKA, per germline (reference sequence). The CDR3 runs to 16 residues. Trimming cost V 8 bases and J 0 bases, with 20 bases left between them. For the CDR3, the DNA is TGCAGTTCTATATCCAGTCGGCTATCTAGCAATCAGCCCCAGCATTTT. Amino acids: CSSISSRLSSNQPQHF.

This chain connects TRBV7-2 to TRBJ2-5; D unresolved. CDR1 and CDR2 from the germline V gene are SGHTA and FQGNSA. This CDR3 contains 14 residues. Trimming cost V 3 bases and J 5 bases, with 13 bases left between them. CDR3 protein: CASSFFGKGETQYF. CDR3 DNA: TGTGCCAGCAGCTTTTTTGGCAAAGGGGAGACCCAGTACTTC.

There are many counts of this clonotype. The J gene is TRBJ2-5, the V gene TRBV5-1; 8 bases map to TRBD1. The DNA matches TRBJ2-7 better at its end, which makes the J call doubtful. The CDR3 consists of 14 residues. Germline loops: CDR1 SGHRS, CDR2 YFSETQ. CDR3 amino acids: CASSPGQGPGEQYF. In DNA form, the CDR3 reads TGCGCCAGCAGCCCCGGACAGGGACCCGGCGAGCAGTACTTC.

In regard to this clonotype: A read error may explain this, as a much larger clone is one base away. The V gene is TRBV6-5, the J gene TRBJ2-1; 11 bases align to TRBD2. Germline lookup yields CDR1 MNHEY and CDR2 SVGAGI. CDR3 length equals 18 residues. CDR3 sequence reads: CASSRPSSGRSSYNGQFF. In DNA, the CDR3 is TGTGCCAGCAGTCGGCCTTCTAGCGGGAGGAGCTCCTACAATGGGCAGTTCTTC.

On this clonotype itself: It may be a read error: a sequence one base away is much more abundant. V usage is TRBV7-9 and J usage is TRBJ2-5; TRBD2 matches at 7 bases. The V gene's germline CDR1 is SEHNR and CDR2 FQNEAQ (reference sequence). The CDR3 spans 16 residues. V shed 0 bases, J shed 11 bases, and the junction held 15 bases outside the gene matches. The CDR3 DNA sequence: TGTGCCAGCAGCTTAGCTGGACCAGCGGGAACCAATGAGCAGTACTTC. This sequence encodes CASSLAGPAGTNEQYF.

This clonotype was counted a few times. The chain couples TRBV7-9 to TRBJ2-1; tentative D call: TRBD2 (6 bases). CDR3 length: 16 amino acids. Germline V gene data show CDR1 as SEHNR and CDR2 as FQNEAQ (reference sequence). V dropped 5 bases and J dropped 0 bases, with 14 bases sitting between them. The chain's CDR3 is CASSPPGAGSYNEQFF. The CDR3 DNA is TGTGCCAGCAGCCCCCCGGGAGCGGGCTCCTACAATGAGCAGTTCTTC.

This clonotype was seen only a few times. The rearrangement joins TRBV6-6 to TRBJ2-2; 7 nucleotides agree with TRBD2. V was pared by 2 bases and J by 5 bases, with 2 bases of the junction left unmatched. CDR3 length equals 14 residues. Looked up from germline, CDR1 is MNHNY and CDR2 is SVGAGI (reference sequence). CDR3 nucleotide sequence: TGTGCCAGCAGTTACGGGGGGGAGACCGGGGAGCTGTTTTTT. The encoded protein is CASSYGGETGELFF.

This clonotype was detected only once. The rearrangement joins TRBV29-1 to TRBJ2-3; perhaps TRBD2 as D (5 bases). V was clipped by 6 bases and J by 4 bases, with 11 bases between them. CDR1 and CDR2 from the germline V gene are SQVTM and ANQGSEA. This CDR3 spans 12 amino acids. Written as DNA, the CDR3 is TGCAGCGTGGAACCCGGGGCAGATACGCAGTATTTT. Translated, it gives CSVEPGADTQYF.

The sample holds many counts of this clonotype. J is TRBJ2-1 and V is TRBV10-2; possible D gene TRBD2, 6 bases. CDR3 length equals 13 residues. Trimming shortened V by 2 bases and J by 7 bases, and 9 bases separated the two germline ends. Germline V gene data show CDR1 as WSHSY and CDR2 as SAAADI. CDR3 in amino acids: CASSEAGWNEQFF. The CDR3 coding sequence is TGCGCCAGCAGTGAGGCGGGGTGGAATGAGCAGTTCTTC.

V gene TRBV7-2 combines with J gene TRBJ1-1; no reliable D call. CDR1 is SGHTA, CDR2 FQGNSA, per germline. V was clipped by 9 bases and J by 0 bases, with 11 bases between them. The CDR3 is made up of 13 amino acids. CDR3 nucleotide sequence: TGTGCCAGTAATCGGGTCATGAACACTGAAGCTTTCTTT. Translation gives CASNRVMNTEAFF.

This clonotype was counted only a few times. V and J are TRBV6-5 and TRBJ2-5; 8 bases align to TRBD1. The CDR3 spans 15 residues. Trimming took 0 bases from V and 5 from J; bases not matched to a gene: 5. CDR1 is MNHEY and CDR2 is SVGAGI in the germline V gene. CDR3 in amino acids: CASSYSRGQRETQYF. CDR3 DNA: TGTGCCAGCAGTTACTCCAGGGGGCAACGGGAGACCCAGTACTTC.

As DNA, the CDR3 is TGTGCCAGCAGCATGGGGACGAGTAGCTCCTATAATTCACCCCTCCACTTT. It is translated as CASSMGTSSSYNSPLHF. The chain carries TRBV7-9 and TRBJ1-6; the D gene is possibly TRBD1 (5 bases). In germline, CDR1 is SEHNR, CDR2 FQNEAQ (reference sequence). The ends were cut back, 5 bases at V and 0 bases at J, with 14 bases in the middle. The length of the CDR3 is 17 residues.

Many counts were recorded for this clonotype. The chain employs TRBV24-1 and TRBJ1-2, with 7 bases fitting TRBD1. CDR1 KGHDR and CDR2 SFDVKD come from the germline V gene. The trim removed 5 bases at V and 4 bases at J, leaving 3 bases unmatched. The CDR3 contains 13 residues. The CDR3: CATSAQGVYGYTF. The CDR3, as DNA: TGTGCCACCAGTGCGCAGGGGGTCTATGGCTACACCTTC.